Below are 24 T cell receptor beta chains sequenced from a single sample in a study of CD8+CD57+ T cells in acquired aplastic anemia (dated by TCRdb to between 2017 and 2018). These reads were obtained on an Illumina HiSeq 2000. Genomic DNA was used as template for profiling of TCR beta VDJ combinations and CDR3 sequences. Using fastp at Q25 and MiXCR, TCRdb reprocessed the public reads and kept productive beta chains. Identical CDR3 proteins give one entry, which carries the most common genes and DNA. The sample includes about 190,000 distinct CDR3 sequences, with around half observed a single time. The ten largest clones represent roughly 15% of the sample. Material: sorted CD4+, CD8+, or CD8+CD57+ T cells (not recorded which) from PBMCs. The receptors were gathered from a human donor in good health, serving as a control.

In DNA, the CDR3 is TGCGCCAGCAGCGGGACAGGGGGCGCTGAAAAACTGTTTTTT. Residues: CASSGTGGAEKLFF. The chain couples TRBV5-1 to TRBJ1-4, with 12 bases aligning to TRBD1. Germline-derived CDR1 and CDR2 are SGHRS and YFSETQ. The CDR3 length is 14 residues. V gave up 4 bases and J gave up 7 bases; unmatched junction bases: 2.

This clonotype came up many times. V and J are TRBV5-1 and TRBJ2-6; possible D gene TRBD1, 6 bases. In germline, CDR1 is SGHRS, CDR2 YFSETQ. Between the trimmed V and J ends, which lost 2 bases and 0 bases, there was a span of 12 bases. The length of the CDR3 is 17 residues. The CDR3 coding sequence is TGCGCCAGCAGCTTCCGGGACATTTACTCTGGGGCCAACGTCCTGACTTTC. Protein product: CASSFRDIYSGANVLTF.

V is TRBV11-2 and J is TRBJ2-2; 7 bases align to TRBD2. This CDR3 is 16 amino acids long. Germline-derived CDR1 and CDR2 are SGHAT and FQNNGV. V shed 5 bases, J shed 1 base, and the junction held 7 bases outside the gene matches. CDR3 DNA sequence: TGTGCCAGCAGCGTAACGCGGACTAGGAACACCGGGGAGCTGTTTTTT. Encoded protein: CASSVTRTRNTGELFF.

The rearrangement joins TRBV10-3 to TRBJ2-2, with 9 bases fitting TRBD1. The CDR3 extends over 14 amino acids. V lost 10 bases to trimming and J lost 6 bases; unmatched junction nucleotides: 9. Germline V gene data show CDR1 as ENHRY and CDR2 as SYGVKD. The CDR3 region has the DNA TGTGCCACCCTAACCGGGACAGGGCCCGGGGAGCTGTTTTTT. This gives the protein CATLTGTGPGELFF.

This clonotype appeared once. The V call is TRBV19, the J call TRBJ1-5; D is ambiguous. The germline CDR1 and CDR2 sequences are LNHDA and SQIVND (reference sequence). The CDR3 sequence is 15 residues long. Trimming stripped 10 bases from V and 3 bases from J, with 19 bases between. The CDR3 loop reads CATTEPARHNQPQHF. DNA for the CDR3: TGTGCCACTACCGAACCGGCAAGACACAATCAGCCCCAGCATTTT.

The gene calls are TRBV10-3 and TRBJ1-1; D unresolved. Trimming took off 3 bases at V and 9 bases at J, with 11 bases between the two ends. Germline V CDR1 and CDR2: ENHRY, SYGVKD. The CDR3 loop spans 12 amino acids. The CDR3 reads CAISEGYAQAFF. CDR3 DNA: TGTGCCATCAGTGAAGGGTACGCACAAGCTTTCTTT.

Regarding this clonotype: At one end the junction does not follow the germline gene, possibly because of a read error. This chain uses TRBV5-1 with TRBJ2-2; possibly TRBD2 for D (7 bases). This CDR3 region has 18 residues. Looked up from germline, CDR1 is SGHRS and CDR2 is YFSETQ. The CDR3 DNA sequence: TGCGCCAGCAGCAGCTTAGGGGGGGGGACACCAGCACCCGGGGAGTTGTTTTTT. Its translation is CASSSLGGGTPAPGELFF. Variable domain in full (rest from reference TRBV5-1 and TRBJ2-2): KAGVTQTPRYLIKTRGQQVTLSCSPISGHRSVSWYQQTPGQGLQFLFEYFSETQRNKGNFPGRFSGRQFSNSRSEMNVSTLELGDSALYLCASSSLGGGTPAPGELFFGEGSRLTVL.

The chain employs TRBV29-1 and TRBJ2-3; TRBD1 agrees at 9 bases. Per germline, CDR1 SQVTM and CDR2 ANQGSEA. J gave up 3 bases and V 2 bases, and 3 bases lay outside the gene matches. The CDR3 loop spans 14 amino acids. The CDR3 protein is CSVETGQGTDTQYF. The CDR3 bases are TGCAGCGTTGAAACGGGACAGGGAACAGATACGCAGTATTTT.

The chain couples TRBV15 to TRBJ1-2; no firm D call. The CDR3 runs to 14 residues. Germline V lookup: CDR1 LNHNV, CDR2 YYDKDF (reference sequence). The ends were cut back, 0 bases at V and 4 bases at J, with 9 bases in the middle. The CDR3 sequence: CATSRDLSSYGYTF. The CDR3 DNA reads as TGTGCCACCAGCAGAGATCTTAGCAGCTATGGCTACACCTTC.

This chain connects TRBV2 to TRBJ1-4, with D perhaps TRBD1 (6 bases). V was trimmed by 6 bases and J by 8 bases, leaving 16 bases between them. This CDR3 has 14 residues. In germline, CDR1 is SNHLY, CDR2 FYNNEI. CDR3 in amino acids: CASRGGQGGEKLFF. CDR3 DNA: TGTGCCAGCAGGGGGGGCCAGGGAGGGGAAAAACTGTTTTTT.

This clonotype was recorded a few times. V and J are TRBV25-1 and TRBJ2-1; D is undetermined. Germline values: CDR1 MGHDK, CDR2 SYGVNS. There are 14 residues in the CDR3. The V and J ends lost 3 bases and 0 bases respectively, with 6 bases between them. CDR3 bases: TGTGCCAGCAGTGAGGAGAGCTCCTACAATGAGCAGTTCTTC. Translated: CASSEESSYNEQFF.

This clonotype was observed a few times. V is TRBV7-2 and J is TRBJ1-5, with TRBD1 matching over 7 bases. The germline V gene has CDR1 SGHTA and CDR2 FQGNSA. This CDR3 has 14 amino acids. The V and J ends lost 3 bases and 6 bases, in that order; junction bases with no gene match: 5. The CDR3 loop reads CASSFRGDGQPQHF. The DNA for the CDR3 is TGTGCCAGCAGCTTCAGGGGGGACGGTCAGCCCCAGCATTTT. Drawing the rest from reference TRBV7-2 and TRBJ1-5, the complete variable domain is GAGVSQSPSNKVTEKGKDVELRCDPISGHTALYWYRQSLGQGLEFLIYFQGNSAPDKSGLPSDRFSAERTGGSVSTLTIQRTQQEDSAVYLCASSFRGDGQPQHFGDGTRLSIL.

This clonotype was recorded many times. This sequence joins TRBV5-1 and TRBJ1-1; a weak D match, TRBD1 (5 bases). This CDR3 spans 14 amino acids. CDR1 and CDR2 (germline): SGHRS, YFSETQ. Trimming left V 2 bases short and J 10 bases short, with 18 bases between. The CDR3 sequence is CASSFLDRLAGAFF. The CDR3 nucleotides read TGCGCCAGCAGCTTTCTCGACAGACTGGCGGGAGCTTTCTTT.

This clonotype was counted once. This CDR3 fails to terminate in the conserved phenylalanine or tryptophan, so it likely reflects a read error. The chain carries TRBV10-1 and TRBJ2-7; 9 bases are a match to TRBD1. J lost 0 bases, V lost 7 bases, and 4 bases had no gene match. The CDR3 contains 14 residues. In germline, CDR1 is WNHNN, CDR2 SYGVQD (reference sequence). The CDR3 spells CASTRTGVSYEQYL. CDR3 nucleotide sequence: TGCGCCAGCACCCGGACAGGGGTCTCCTACGAGCAGTACCTC.

This clonotype appeared a few times. This could be a read error, since a much larger clone is one nucleotide away. V is TRBV5-1 and J is TRBJ1-3; a possible D gene is TRBD1 (6 bases). The germline V gene has CDR1 SGHRS and CDR2 YFSETQ. Trimming removed 2 bases from V and 8 bases from J, with 17 bases in between. The CDR3 runs to 15 residues. This chain's CDR3 is CASSFNTDRGYTIYF. CDR3 sequence (DNA): TGCGCCAGCAGCTTTAATACGGACAGAGGGTACACCATATATTTT.

V is TRBV12-3 or TRBV12-4 and J is TRBJ2-7, with D unclear. This CDR3 contains 14 residues. The V gene lost 3 bases and the J gene lost 2 bases, with 11 bases spanning the gap. CDR3 region: CASSFTDRTYEQYF. CDR3 coding DNA: TGTGCCAGCAGTTTCACGGATAGGACCTACGAGCAGTACTTC.

There are many counts of this clonotype. The rearrangement joins TRBV20-1 to TRBJ1-2, with 7 bases that match TRBD1. The V gene end was trimmed by 1 base and the J gene end by 4 bases; junction bases not matched to a gene: 6. This CDR3 has 14 amino acids. Germline V gives CDR1 DFQATT, CDR2 SNEGSKA (reference sequence). In DNA form, the CDR3 reads TGCAGTGCTAGAGGACAGGGACCGTTCTATGGCTACACCTTC. Translation gives CSARGQGPFYGYTF.

This clonotype was counted at least ten times. This rearrangement joins TRBV7-2 to TRBJ2-3, with TRBD2 matching over 7 bases. V trimming: 5 bases; J trimming: 1 base; junction bases outside the gene matches: 3. Germline CDR1 reads SGHTA; CDR2 reads FQGNSA. The CDR3 is made up of 14 amino acids. The DNA for the CDR3 is TGTGCCAGCAGCCTCAGCGGGGGCACAGATACGCAGTATTTT. Its translation is CASSLSGGTDTQYF.

This chain uses TRBV20-1 with TRBJ1-5; D gene unclear. CDR1 and CDR2 from the germline V gene are DFQATT and SNEGSKA (reference sequence). The CDR3 consists of 9 residues. V lost 7 bases and J 4 bases, leaving 2 bases between the germline ends. The CDR3 loop reads CSVNQPQHF. CDR3 DNA: TGCAGTGTAAATCAGCCCCAGCATTTT.

The genes are TRBV29-1 and TRBJ2-7; TRBD2 matches 10 bases. This CDR3 spans 13 amino acids. In germline, CDR1 is SQVTM, CDR2 ANQGSEA. Trimming cost V 6 bases and J 4 bases; bases outside gene matches: 6. The CDR3, as DNA: TGCAGCGTCGCCTCACTAGCGGGATACGAGCAGTACTTC. Residues: CSVASLAGYEQYF.

This clonotype was seen just once. CDR3 loop: CATSRETNYEQYF. The CDR3 DNA reads TGTGCCACCAGCAGAGAAACAAATTACGAGCAGTACTTC. This sequence joins TRBV15 and TRBJ2-7; no definite D call. V lost 0 bases, J lost 4 bases, and 7 bases lay in between. The CDR3 is 13 residues long. CDR1 is LNHNV, CDR2 YYDKDF, per germline (reference sequence).

The gene calls are TRBV20-1 and TRBJ2-3; 8 bases line up with TRBD2. This CDR3 has 15 residues. Germline-derived CDR1 and CDR2 are DFQATT and SNEGSKA (reference sequence). V shed 5 bases and J 1 base; nucleotides not matched to a gene: 8. CDR3 residues: CSARSLTSGTDTQYF. The CDR3, as DNA: TGCAGTGCTCGCTCCTTGACTAGCGGCACAGATACGCAGTATTTT.

The V and J genes are TRBV7-6 and TRBJ2-5; 7 nucleotides align to TRBD1. This CDR3 has 13 amino acids. The junction had 9 bases not matched to a gene; V was cut back by 5 bases and J by 9 bases. The germline V gene has CDR1 SGHVS and CDR2 FNYEAQ. The CDR3 here is CASSRDREKPQYF. The DNA for the CDR3 is TGTGCCAGCAGCCGTGACAGGGAAAAGCCCCAGTACTTC.

The chain uses TRBV10-3 and TRBJ2-5, with 7 bases fitting TRBD1. The length of the CDR3 is 14 residues. Germline V gene lookup returns CDR1 ENHRY and CDR2 SYGVKD. V gave up 1 base and J gave up 2 bases; unmatched junction bases: 1. In DNA form, the CDR3 reads TGTGCCATCAGTGAGTTCAGGGGGCAAGAGACCCAGTACTTC. Translating gives CAISEFRGQETQYF.